These T cell receptor beta chains were read from a single sample in a study of shared clonotypes between healthy human individuals. Method: immunoSEQ multiplex PCR; TCRdb's copy keeps in-frame clones and lacks some. The sample has 500,000 to 650,000 clones; roughly 79% are singletons. Sequenced material: PBMCs. These receptor sequences come from a woman aged 40-49 years in good health. Some clones in this sample may be carry-over from other donors' samples. Both conserved end residues are part of each CDR3.

V: TRBV11-1; J: TRBJ1-2; CDR3: CASSQQGADYGYTF
V: TRBV29-1; J: TRBJ2-7; CDR3: CSVEDSKPYEQYF
V: TRBV7-3; J: TRBJ2-3; CDR3: CASSLNGGSTDTQYF
V: TRBV5-6; J: TRBJ1-1; CDR3: CASSLSPAPNTEAFF
V: TRBV19; J: TRBJ2-3; CDR3: CASSMSSATDTQYF
V: TRBV4-2; J: TRBJ1-4; CDR3: CASSQPAGENEKLFF
V: TRBV6-1; J: TRBJ2-3; CDR3: CASRPGAGEDTQYF
V: TRBV19; J: TRBJ2-6; CDR3: CASRRPGTNLANVLTF
V: TRBV5-4; J: TRBJ1-2; CDR3: CASSPRDRGLHGYTF
V: TRBV19; J: TRBJ2-5; CDR3: CASSTGQGSGPETQYF
V: TRBV9; J: TRBJ2-5; CDR3: CASSVVGNQETQYF
V: TRBV7-9; J: TRBJ1-4; CDR3: CASSNHRGQGEKLVF
V: TRBV4-1; J: TRBJ1-5; CDR3: CASSQGLEAGWDQPQHF
V: TRBV19; J: TRBJ1-3; CDR3: CASSSNRDSGNTIYF
V: TRBV30; J: TRBJ2-4; CDR3: CAWSVTGRNIQYF
V: TRBV7-2; J: TRBJ2-7; CDR3: CASSLAPQGRSSYEQYF
V: TRBV6-1; J: TRBJ2-1; CDR3: CASSEPSQGHNEQFF
V: TRBV6-6; J: TRBJ2-1; CDR3: CASREIAGVVYNEQFF
V: TRBV27; J: TRBJ1-1; CDR3: CASSHQRGTEAFF
V: TRBV19; J: TRBJ1-5; CDR3: CASSVGTVNQPQHF
V: TRBV19; J: TRBJ2-2; CDR3: CASRGSSGNTGELFF
V: TRBV7-6; J: TRBJ2-2; CDR3: CASSLVGGGVAVELFF
V: TRBV7-8; J: TRBJ1-6; CDR3: CASSLSGFDNSPLHF
V: TRBV19; J: TRBJ2-1; CDR3: CASTQTSGSYNEQFF
V: TRBV30; J: TRBJ1-1; CDR3: CAWTPQGPDTEAFF
V: TRBV7-2; J: TRBJ2-1; CDR3: CASTGQALSNEQFF
V: TRBV4-3; J: TRBJ1-4; CDR3: CASSQDRVIGEKLFF
V: TRBV5-6; J: TRBJ1-5; CDR3: CASSSQGYSNQPQHF
V: TRBV15; J: TRBJ1-2; CDR3: CATSRDLDRNYGYTF
V: TRBV18; J: TRBJ1-1; CDR3: CASSPMGKEAFF
V: TRBV29-1; J: TRBJ2-5; CDR3: CSVEDGRDPAETQYF
V: TRBV5-1; J: TRBJ2-3; CDR3: CASSLEGHTDTQYF
V: TRBV7-9; J: TRBJ1-4; CDR3: CASSTPGQSCPVNEKLFF
V: TRBV15; J: TRBJ1-5; CDR3: CATSGGPGGNQPQHF
V: TRBV4-3; J: TRBJ2-1; CDR3: CASSRAPGREPGRNEQFF
V: TRBV28; J: TRBJ1-5; CDR3: CASSSPGTGFANQPQHF
V: TRBV4-3; J: TRBJ2-2; CDR3: CASSQRNTGELFF
V: TRBV6-5; J: TRBJ2-7; CDR3: CASSYGAAGGAKEQYF
V: TRBV5-1; J: TRBJ1-1; CDR3: CASSPVTWDTEAFF
V: TRBV2; J: TRBJ2-1; CDR3: CASNPSELSEQFF
V: TRBV30; J: TRBJ2-1; CDR3: CAWKDSWNEQFF
V: TRBV6-5; J: TRBJ1-1; CDR3: CASSYSRDSYTEAFF
V: TRBV19; J: TRBJ2-7; CDR3: CASSINQFYEQYF
V: TRBV19; J: TRBJ2-2; CDR3: CASSILGTGELFF
V: TRBV29-1; J: TRBJ1-1; CDR3: CSVGDSGTTEAFF
V: TRBV6-1; J: TRBJ2-5; CDR3: CASSERGTSGRARSETQYF
V: TRBV5-4; J: TRBJ2-2; CDR3: CASSPADRGYTGELFF
V: TRBV18; J: TRBJ1-5; CDR3: CASSPNAGADNQPQHF
V: TRBV27; J: TRBJ2-7; CDR3: CASSFRRTNYEQYF
V: TRBV4-2; J: TRBJ1-5; CDR3: CASSFTGQGARQPQHF
V: TRBV14; J: TRBJ2-5; CDR3: CASSQGWTVQETQYF
V: TRBV6-5; J: TRBJ1-1; CDR3: CASSYYRTGTEAFF
V: TRBV4-1; J: TRBJ2-5; CDR3: CASSQRTPWGETQYF